The next 5 T cell receptor beta chains were all read from a single sample in a study of graft-versus-host responses after intestinal transplantation. Profiling relied on immunoSEQ multiplex PCR, and the TCRdb table lists in-frame clones only, not all of them. The sample has over 100,000 clones, around nine tenths seen once. Which antigens these TCRs recognize remains unknown. Here the sequenced sample was unstimulated CD4+ T cells sorted from spleen or lymph node cells, taken before transplant. These receptors were taken from a human donor who was the organ donor for an intestinal transplant.

The chain carries TRBV2 and TRBJ1-3; the D is unclear. The CDR3 totals 15 residues. The V end was cut by 7 bases, the J end by 4 bases, with 17 bases between. From germline, CDR1 is SNHLY and CDR2 FYNNEI. The CDR3 DNA reads TGTGCCAGCAAGATCGGACTGGGAAGCGGAAACACCATATATTTT. This codes for CASKIGLGSGNTIYF.

The chain carries TRBV6-5 and TRBJ2-3; TRBD2 agrees at 9 bases. The CDR3 consists of 13 residues. V shed 10 bases and J 1 base; nucleotides not matched to a gene: 3. Per germline, CDR1 MNHEY and CDR2 SVGAGI. The CDR3 sequence: CATRTSGTDTQYF. The DNA of the CDR3 is TGTGCCACGCGGACTAGCGGCACAGATACGCAGTATTTT.

The J gene is TRBJ2-7, the V gene TRBV28, with D perhaps TRBD1 (6 bases). With 5 bases removed from V and 2 bases from J, the gap between germline ends came to 16 bases. Germline CDR1 reads MDHEN; CDR2 reads SYDVKM. The CDR3 runs 15 residues. The DNA for the CDR3 is TGTGCCAGCAGTCCGCACAGGGACGTAGCCTACGAGCAGTACTTC. This translates into CASSPHRDVAYEQYF.

Regarding this clone: Germline is not matched at one junction end, which may reflect a read error. The chain is built from TRBV6-1 and TRBJ2-7; D not resolved. Germline CDR1 and CDR2: MNHNS and SASEGT. CDR3 length: 12 amino acids. CDR3 amino acids: CASSEGKVGERF. The CDR3 nucleotides are TGTGCCAGCAGTGAAGGTAAAGTCGGCGAGCGCTTC.

The rearrangement uses TRBV7-9 and TRBJ2-5; perhaps TRBD1 as D (6 bases). CDR1 SEHNR and CDR2 FQNEAQ come from the germline V gene (reference sequence). The V end was cut by 1 base, the J end by 5 bases, with 11 bases between. CDR3 length: 14 amino acids. The CDR3 DNA is TGTGCCAGCAGCTTAGGTACAAGGGGGGAGACCCAGTACTTC. Encoded protein: CASSLGTRGETQYF.